The entry that follows covers one T cell receptor (beta chain) sequence. The target of this receptor is not known. The sample holds no much larger clone one base away, and base qualities are not on file. Using the deep immunoSEQ assay, TCR CDR3 regions were amplified from genomic DNA by multiplex PCR. For each cell subset, the extracted genomic DNA was distributed evenly across all wells of several immunoSEQ 96-well plates, and each plate served as one replicate. For sorted subsets, each replicate PCR was loaded with roughly 0.2 ug genomic DNA, equivalent to 25,000 to 30,000 T cell genomes. Purified libraries were measured with a Qubit 3.0 fluorometer, size-checked on a Bioanalyzer 2100, and measured again with the KAPA Library Quantification kit. Every immunoSEQ 96-well plate was sequenced on a separate single-read 150-cycle Illumina NextSeq 550 flow cell. In the paper's pipeline: Because the immunoSEQ output included only junctional sequences and no quality scores, the filtering could not be the same as the filtering used for full-length reads. Sequences were annotated with PyIR, a Python wrapper for IgBLAST v1.9, and V/J genes and CDR3 were assigned using IMGT germline references. Reads with weak V/J assignments (E-value above 1e-6), missing CDR3, stop codons, out-of-frame junctions, or ambiguous translated residues were removed. A V3J clonotype was defined by an identical inferred V gene, J gene, and CDR3 amino acid sequence. To compute the percentage overlap between repertoires, the number of shared unique clonotypes was divided by the size of the smaller repertoire. Repertoire richness was assessed with RTK rarefaction, the Chao1 estimator, and Recon v2.1 estimates of unobserved clonotypes. Generation probabilities for all TCRbeta clonotypes obtained by the gDNA method from four donors were computed using OLGA. What TCRdb holds here is the immuneACCESS table cut down to in-frame rearrangements. Part of the clones is not present; checked against another copy, under half of the missing clones reflect an unresolved V gene, and the others are unexplained. V, J and clone size were drawn from that table, and D and trimming were deduced from the DNA. This sample is represented by around 700,000 clones; about 80% of them were singletons. The ten biggest clones cover around 1.8% of the sample.

The sample is drawn from a study of shared clonotypes between healthy human individuals (dated by TCRdb to 2018 to 2020). As for the study more broadly: Three men and two women, aged 18 to 49 years, made up the cohort. Each donor's leukapheresis produced roughly between roughly 0.85 and 10 billion PBMCs. To estimate repertoire size and how much clonotypes are shared between individuals, the study performed deep sequencing of blood TCR repertoires from 4 to 6 healthy adults. Per donor, three plates each were used for CD4 naive and CD4 memory, two for CD8 naive, and one for CD8 memory. Libraries were prepared and TCR repertoires were sequenced by different laboratories using diverse techniques, in order to increase sequencing depth and limit assay-specific biases. General conclusions and limits of the study: Higher generation probabilities were observed for clonotypes shared by all four sorted-subset donors than for non-shared clonotypes. Incomplete sequencing was indicated by rarefaction of sorted-subset datasets, despite the large sequencing depth. Larger estimated clonotype richness was generally found for naive subsets than for memory subsets. Because the study included a small number of donors, the genetic and exposure-history diversity represented was limited. Sampling was restricted to blood, and TCR repertoires in tissue are likely to differ from TCR repertoires in blood. When several donors were compared, the shared fraction of clonotypes was roughly 5% for naive CD4, 3% to 4% for naive CD8, more than 2% for memory CD4, and 0.3% to 0.5% for memory CD8. Pairwise subsampling indicated that sequencing depth was expected to affect the degree of clonotype sharing among donors.

The germline V gene gives CDR1 as MDHEN and CDR2 as SYDVKM. The CDR3 runs 12 amino acids, cysteine and phenylalanine included. Kept here is only the CDR3 DNA, which spans 36 bases and is read in frame from base 1. V is cut by 6 bases and J by 6 bases, and the space between the germline ends is 10 bases. Healthy HIV-negative adults with no recently reported acute infections or vaccinations were included as donors. Every donor was a Caucasian adult living in Nashville, Tennessee, USA. CD4+ T cells were enriched by magnetic negative selection, after which naive cells were positively selected on CD45RA and the negative fraction was taken as the memory subset. Blood was collected by leukapheresis, and PBMCs were isolated by Ficoll-Histopaque density gradient centrifugation and then cryopreserved in liquid nitrogen vapor phase. Analytical flow cytometry was used to check the purity and quantity of every magnetically sorted T cell population. Genomic DNA was isolated from each sorted fraction and quantified by UV absorbance on a Nanodrop 2000c.

Sequenced: memory CD4+ T cells sorted from blood. This specimen's cell subset or site label, per the study, means: CD45RA-negative fraction. The receptor chain draws on TRBV28 and TRBJ2-3, with the D segment identity uncertain. This receptor was identified in a woman in her 30s in good health. The bases read TGTGCCAGCAGATCATCTAGGGATACGCAGTATTTT. It is translated as CASRSSRDTQYF.